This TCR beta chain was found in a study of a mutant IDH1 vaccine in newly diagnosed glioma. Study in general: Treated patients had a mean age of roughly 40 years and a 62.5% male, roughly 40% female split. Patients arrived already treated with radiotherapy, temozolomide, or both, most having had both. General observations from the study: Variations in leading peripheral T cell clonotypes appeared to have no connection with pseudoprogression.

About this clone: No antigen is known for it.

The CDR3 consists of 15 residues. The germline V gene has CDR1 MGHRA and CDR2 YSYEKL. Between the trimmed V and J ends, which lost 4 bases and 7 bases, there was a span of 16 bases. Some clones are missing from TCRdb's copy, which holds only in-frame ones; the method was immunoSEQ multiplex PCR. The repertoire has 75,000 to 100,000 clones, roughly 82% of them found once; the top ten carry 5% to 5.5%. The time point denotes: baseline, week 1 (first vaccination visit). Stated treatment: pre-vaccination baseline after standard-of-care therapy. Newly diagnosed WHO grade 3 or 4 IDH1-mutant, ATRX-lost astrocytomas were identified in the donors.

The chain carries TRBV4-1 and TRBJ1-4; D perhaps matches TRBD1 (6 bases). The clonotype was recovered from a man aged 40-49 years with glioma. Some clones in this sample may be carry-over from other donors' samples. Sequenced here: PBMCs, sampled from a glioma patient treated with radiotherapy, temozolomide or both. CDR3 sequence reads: CASSLSGAGREKLFF. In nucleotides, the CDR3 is TGCGCCAGCAGCCTATCAGGGGCGGGTCGTGAAAAACTGTTTTTT.